Following are 28 T cell receptor beta chains from one sample sequenced in a study of long-term antiretroviral therapy in people with HIV. Run at survey level, the immunoSEQ assay was version v3.0. Measured with immunoSEQ multiplex PCR; TCRdb has only the in-frame clones, and not every one. The data show 20,000 or so clones, with under 90% seen just once and 16% held by the top ten. This specimen consisted of unsorted PBMCs, obtained at the start of antiretroviral therapy, before treatment. The receptors derive from a woman between 18 and 30 years old with HIV.

This chain joins TRBV28 and TRBJ2-4, with D perhaps assigned TRBD1 or TRBD2 (5 bases each). CDR1 and CDR2 from the germline V gene are MDHEN and SYDVKM. This CDR3 has 14 amino acids. Trimming stripped 2 bases from V and 9 bases from J, with 14 bases between. CDR3 in amino acids: CASSLVDTGAIQYF. CDR3 coding DNA: TGTGCCAGCAGTTTAGTTGATACCGGGGCCATTCAGTACTTC. Together with reference TRBV28 and TRBJ2-4, the CDR3 gives the full variable domain: DVKVTQSSRYLVKRTGEKVFLECVQDMDHENMFWYRQDPGLGLRLIYFSYDVKMKEKGDIPEGYSVSREKKERFSLILESASTNQTSMYLCASSLVDTGAIQYFGAGTRLSVL.

This clone occurred a few times. The chain links TRBV5-1 to TRBJ1-5; D not certain. CDR1 SGHRS and CDR2 YFSETQ come from the germline V gene. CDR3 length equals 14 residues. With 1 base removed from V and 4 bases from J, the gap between germline ends came to 9 bases. The chain's CDR3 is CASSLPGLNQPQHF. The CDR3 bases are TGCGCCAGCAGCTTGCCCGGACTTAATCAGCCCCAGCATTTT.

V and J are TRBV7-8 and TRBJ2-7; TRBD2 is a possible D gene (6 bases). Looked up from germline, CDR1 is SGHVS and CDR2 is FQNEAQ. V lost 3 bases, J lost 4 bases, and 13 bases lay in between. There are 14 residues in the CDR3. CDR3 in DNA: TGTGCCAGCAGCTTCGGGAGTTTGGGTTACGAGCAGTACTTC. Its protein product is CASSFGSLGYEQYF.

The V gene is TRBV19, the J gene TRBJ1-5, with D tentatively TRBD1 (6 bases). V was pared by 7 bases and J by 7 bases, with 20 bases between. The CDR3 runs to 15 residues. Germline CDR1 is LNHDA and CDR2 is SQIVND (reference sequence). The CDR3 sequence: CASTIWGGAGQPQHF. As DNA, the CDR3 is TGTGCCAGTACTATTTGGGGGGGCGCAGGGCAGCCCCAGCATTTT.

This clone has just one count. The V call is TRBV15, the J call TRBJ2-7; 7 positions agree with TRBD1. This CDR3 is 15 amino acids long. Trimming removed 0 bases from V and 5 bases from J; junction bases left unmatched: 7. Looked up from germline, CDR1 is LNHNV and CDR2 is YYDKDF (reference sequence). CDR3 protein: CATSRDPGQVDEQYF. The CDR3, as DNA: TGTGCCACCAGCAGAGATCCAGGACAGGTTGACGAGCAGTACTTC.

The V and J genes are TRBV5-6 and TRBJ1-2; no reliable D call. Trimming took off 0 bases at V and 8 bases at J, with 11 bases between the two ends. This CDR3 spans 13 amino acids. Germline V gene lookup returns CDR1 SGHDT and CDR2 YYEEEE. The CDR3 DNA follows: TGTGCCAGCAGCTTGGGGTCCGCTGGGGGCTACACCTTC. Its translation is CASSLGSAGGYTF.

The V call is TRBV9, the J call TRBJ2-7; 8 bases map to TRBD1. V was clipped by 3 bases and J by 0 bases; unmatched bases: 5. Germline V gives CDR1 SGDLS, CDR2 YYNGEE. The CDR3 spans 15 residues. CDR3 sequence (DNA): TGTGCCAGCAGCGCGGGACAGGACTACTCCTACGAGCAGTACTTC. It yields the protein CASSAGQDYSYEQYF.

J is TRBJ1-1 and V is TRBV20-1; no firm D call. CDR1 and CDR2 (germline): DFQATT, SNEGSKA (reference sequence). The length of the CDR3 is 11 residues. In DNA, the CDR3 is TGCAGGGCACGGAAGCGGACTGAAGCTTTCTTT. Amino acids: CRARKRTEAFF.

V and J are TRBV4-3 and TRBJ1-4; D ambiguous. This CDR3 has 19 amino acids. The V and J ends lost 0 bases and 0 bases respectively, with 17 bases between them. The germline gives CDR1 LGHNA, CDR2 YSLEER. CDR3 residues: CASSQDWAGTDATNEKLFF. The CDR3, as DNA: TGCGCCAGCAGCCAAGATTGGGCGGGCACGGATGCAACTAATGAAAAACTGTTTTTT.

This clone was recorded a few times. The rearrangement uses TRBV29-1 and TRBJ2-3, with D perhaps matching TRBD2 (6 bases). Between the trimmed V and J ends, which lost 6 bases and 6 bases, there was a span of 25 bases. In germline, CDR1 is SQVTM, CDR2 ANQGSEA. The CDR3 runs 16 residues. The CDR3 loop reads CSVAGGLPLKGDTQYF. DNA for the CDR3: TGCAGCGTGGCAGGCGGACTACCCCTAAAGGGCGATACGCAGTATTTT.

This chain connects TRBV4-3 to TRBJ1-3; no clear D gene. The CDR3 length is 19 residues. The germline gives CDR1 LGHNA, CDR2 YSLEER. Trimming left V 0 bases short and J 0 bases short, with 18 bases between. CDR3 region: CASSQDVAGPLSSGNTIYF. Here the CDR3 DNA reads TGCGCCAGCAGCCAAGATGTGGCAGGACCCCTAAGCTCTGGAAACACCATATATTTT.

V gene TRBV7-3 combines with J gene TRBJ2-2, with TRBD2 matching over 9 bases. Trimming removed 1 base from V and 2 bases from J; junction bases left unmatched: 2. CDR3 length: 16 amino acids. CDR1 is SGHTA, CDR2 FQGTGA, per germline. The CDR3 loop reads CASSLNSGGNTGELFF. The CDR3 DNA follows: TGTGCCAGCAGCTTAAATAGCGGGGGAAACACCGGGGAGCTGTTTTTT.

DNA for the CDR3: TGCGCCAGCGCCGCCCGAATGGGGGGGGTTGACAATGAGCAGTTCTTC. It translates to CASAARMGGVDNEQFF. The chain combines TRBV5-1 with TRBJ2-1; TRBD2 agrees at 7 bases. V shed 7 bases, J shed 5 bases, and the junction held 15 bases outside the gene matches. Germline V lookup: CDR1 SGHRS, CDR2 YFSETQ. The CDR3 has 16 residues.

The J gene is TRBJ2-5, the V gene TRBV2; D is unresolved. Trimming removed 7 bases at V and 1 base at J, with 13 bases between. Germline-derived CDR1 and CDR2 are SNHLY and FYNNEI. CDR3 length: 14 residues. The DNA for the CDR3 is TGTGCCAGCACTACCAGCGCGGTCCAAGAGACCCAGTACTTC. Translating it yields CASTTSAVQETQYF.

The V gene is TRBV5-6, the J gene TRBJ2-6; 10 positions match TRBD2. Germline trimming cut 0 bases from V and 0 bases from J; bases unmatched to any gene: 3. Germline V gives CDR1 SGHDT, CDR2 YYEEEE. This CDR3 region has 18 residues. The CDR3 DNA reads TGTGCCAGCAGCTTGGAGGCTAGCGGGAGCTCTGGGGCCAACGTCCTGACTTTC. Its translation is CASSLEASGSSGANVLTF. Looking up the rest from reference TRBV5-6 and TRBJ2-6 gives the full variable domain: DAGVTQSPTHLIKTRGQQVTLRCSPKSGHDTVSWYQQALGQGPQFIFQYYEEEERQRGNFPDRFSGHQFPNYSSELNVNALLLGDSALYLCASSLEASGSSGANVLTFGAGSRLTVL.

The V gene is TRBV4-3, the J gene TRBJ1-5, with a weak D call TRBD1 (5 bases). The CDR3 contains 15 residues. Trimming removed 0 bases from V and 5 bases from J, with 11 bases in between. Germline assignment: CDR1 LGHNA and CDR2 YSLEER. This CDR3 reads CASSQDRAGHQPQHF. The CDR3 bases are TGCGCCAGCAGCCAAGATCGGGCAGGGCATCAGCCCCAGCATTTT.

Only a few counts were recorded for this clone. The chain combines TRBV7-9 with TRBJ1-5; D uncertain. The CDR3 runs to 13 residues. Germline V lookup: CDR1 SEHNR, CDR2 FQNEAQ (reference sequence). Trimming stripped 3 bases from V and 4 bases from J, with 7 bases between. The CDR3 loop is CASSFDQNQPQHF. CDR3 coding DNA: TGTGCCAGCAGCTTTGATCAAAATCAGCCCCAGCATTTT.

The chain's CDR3 is CASSAATISGRGDTQYF. The CDR3 DNA follows: TGTGCCAGCAGCGCGGCGACCATTAGCGGGAGAGGGGATACGCAGTATTTT. The chain carries TRBV9 and TRBJ2-3; 9 bases fit TRBD2. Germline trimming cut 3 bases from V and 6 bases from J; bases unmatched to any gene: 14. Germline V gene sequence: CDR1 SGDLS, CDR2 YYNGEE. The CDR3 is 17 amino acids.

This sequence joins TRBV7-8 and TRBJ2-5; D possibly uses TRBD1 or TRBD2 (5 bases each). V was shortened by 6 bases and J by 4 bases, with 21 bases between the two germline ends. CDR3 length: 16 amino acids. From germline, CDR1 is SGHVS and CDR2 FQNEAQ. This CDR3 reads CASSAPWGRDGETQYF. Here the CDR3 DNA reads TGTGCCAGCAGTGCGCCCTGGGGGAGAGATGGAGAGACCCAGTACTTC.

The genes are TRBV5-1 and TRBJ1-1; unclear D gene. CDR1 is SGHRS and CDR2 is YFSETQ in the germline V gene. V shed 1 base and J shed 0 bases, with 4 bases lying between them. There are 13 residues in the CDR3. CDR3 residues: CASSLLLNTEAFF. In DNA form, the CDR3 reads TGCGCCAGCAGCTTGTTATTGAACACTGAAGCTTTCTTT.

The rearrangement joins TRBV19 to TRBJ1-5; D is possibly TRBD1 (6 bases). Germline V gene sequence: CDR1 LNHDA, CDR2 SQIVND (reference sequence). V dropped 8 bases and J dropped 5 bases, with 16 bases sitting between them. The CDR3 is 14 amino acids. CDR3: CASSGTGGHQPQHF. CDR3 coding DNA: TGTGCCAGTTCTGGGACGGGGGGCCATCAGCCCCAGCATTTT.

The chain is built from TRBV13 and TRBJ2-3; unclear D gene. Between the trimmed V and J ends, which lost 2 bases and 7 bases, there was a span of 28 bases. Looked up from germline, CDR1 is PRHDT and CDR2 is FYEKMQ (reference sequence). There are 19 residues in the CDR3. The chain's CDR3 is CASSLRWPSWRHPGHTQYF. CDR3 sequence (DNA): TGTGCCAGCAGCTTAAGATGGCCGTCGTGGCGGCACCCCGGGCATACGCAGTATTTT.

The rearrangement uses TRBV2 and TRBJ2-7; 7 nucleotides agree with TRBD2. V was clipped by 10 bases and J by 2 bases; unmatched bases: 11. The CDR3 contains 14 residues. CDR1 and CDR2 from the germline V gene are SNHLY and FYNNEI. CDR3 sequence (DNA): TGTGCCACGATGGGGACTAATCGCCCCTACGAGCAGTACTTC. Residues: CATMGTNRPYEQYF.

As regards this clone: Relative to the germline gene, one junction end is altered; a read error may explain this. This chain connects TRBV7-9 to TRBJ2-1; TRBD1 matches at 10 bases. The length of the CDR3 is 15 residues. Germline V lookup: CDR1 SEHNR, CDR2 FQNEAQ (reference sequence). In DNA form, the CDR3 reads TGTGCCAGCAGCTCAGGAACCCCTCCGGGACAGGGGATGCTCTTC. Its protein product is CASSSGTPPGQGMLF.

The chain couples TRBV12-5 to TRBJ1-2; D remains unclear. The germline V gene has CDR1 LGHNT and CDR2 FRNRAP. The CDR3 runs to 15 residues. V dropped 0 bases and J dropped 6 bases, with 14 bases sitting between them. CDR3 sequence (DNA): TGTGCTAGTGGTTTGGTCAGGAGGAACTATGATGGCTACACCTTC. Its protein product is CASGLVRRNYDGYTF.

This chain links TRBV5-6 with TRBJ1-2; tentatively, D is TRBD1 (6 bases). This CDR3 has 16 amino acids. V shed 0 bases and J shed 9 bases, with 21 bases lying between them. The V gene's germline CDR1 is SGHDT and CDR2 YYEEEE. The CDR3: CASSLGGQGPRSSYTF. In DNA, the CDR3 is TGTGCCAGCAGCTTGGGAGGGCAGGGGCCGCGCTCGAGCTACACCTTC.

V and J are TRBV5-6 and TRBJ1-2; TRBD1 aligns across 7 bases. The CDR3 sequence is 15 residues long. V lost 4 bases, J lost 2 bases, and 8 bases stayed unmatched. CDR1 is SGHDT, CDR2 YYEEEE, per germline. CDR3 sequence (DNA): TGTGCCAGCAGCACGTCCCCAGGGGGGAACTATGGCTACACCTTC. The encoded protein is CASSTSPGGNYGYTF.

The rearrangement joins TRBV9 to TRBJ2-5, with D unresolved. Trimming shortened V by 1 base and J by 7 bases, and 11 bases separated the two germline ends. Germline V gene lookup returns CDR1 SGDLS and CDR2 YYNGEE. There are 13 residues in the CDR3. CDR3 in DNA: TGTGCCAGCAGCGTAAGGGATTCAGGGACCCAGTACTTC. Protein product: CASSVRDSGTQYF.